This T cell receptor beta chain was sequenced during a study of cytomegalovirus exposure and HLA in healthy donors. Study-level findings and limits: A link between a missense DCLRE1C variant and TCR beta V- and J-gene trimming emerged from a later analysis.

To note about this clone: Its cognate antigen is unknown.

The CDR3 sequence is 14 residues long. V was shortened by 4 bases and J by 3 bases, with 11 bases between the two germline ends. Per the germline V gene, CDR1 is LGHNA and CDR2 is YNFKEQ. 13 Jbeta primers and 60 Vbeta primers were used for the PCR. The repertoire was sequenced with immunoSEQ multiplex PCR; TCRdb's copy has only in-frame clones and lacks some. The repertoire holds 150,000 or so clones, with approximately 82% as singletons. The clonotype comes from a woman in her 40s in good health and CMV-seronegative. The sequencing sample was made of PBMCs. The rearrangement links TRBV4-2 to TRBJ2-3; a weak D match, TRBD2 (5 bases). As DNA, the CDR3 is TGTGCCAGCAGCCCAATCTGGACTACAGATACGCAGTATTTT. Protein product: CASSPIWTTDTQYF.